What follows is one T cell receptor beta chain and its context. Repertoires were generated with immunoSEQ multiplex PCR, while TCRdb's copy carries only in-frame clones and drops some. The sample shows approximately 70,000 clones, around 89% of them seen only once. CDR1 SGHDT and CDR2 YYEEEE come from the germline V gene. Trimming stripped 0 bases from V and 5 bases from J, with 9 bases between. CDR3 size: 14 residues. This entry belongs to a study of blood T cell repertoires in COVID-19. Study-wide context: The cDNA or gDNA used as material had been derived from T cells, B-cell-depleted T cells, or PBMCs.

The chain has TRBV5-6 and TRBJ2-4; TRBD1 is a possible D gene (5 bases). Source material: peripheral blood. This TCR was sampled from a woman aged 55-69 years with acute or convalescent COVID-19. The CDR3 region is CASSLGTRENIQYF. In DNA form, the CDR3 reads TGTGCCAGCAGCTTGGGGACACGGGAAAACATTCAGTACTTC. The full variable domain, completed using reference TRBV5-6 and TRBJ2-4, is DAGVTQSPTHLIKTRGQQVTLRCSPKSGHDTVSWYQQALGQGPQFIFQYYEEEERQRGNFPDRFSGHQFPNYSSELNVNALLLGDSALYLCASSLGTRENIQYFGAGTRLSVL.